Presented here are 27 T cell receptor beta chains from one specimen sequenced in a study of control samples from healthy donors and cancer patients. Libraries were prepared by immunoSEQ multiplex PCR; TCRdb keeps only in-frame clonotypes and omits some of them. This sample has 150,000 to 200,000 clones; about 94% occur once, and the top ten carry more than 8%. Material: blood. The receptors come from a middle-aged woman in good health.

The chain recombines TRBV19 with TRBJ2-5, with a weak D call TRBD1 (5 bases). This CDR3 has 16 residues. The V end lost 2 bases, the J end lost 2 bases, and 15 bases lay between the germline ends. Germline V gives CDR1 LNHDA, CDR2 SQIVND (reference sequence). This CDR3 is CASSIMFSTEQETQYF. Here the CDR3 DNA reads TGTGCCAGTAGTATAATGTTCTCGACAGAACAAGAGACCCAGTACTTC.

The rearrangement joins TRBV7-9 to TRBJ1-1; perhaps TRBD1 as D (5 bases). CDR3 length: 15 amino acids. The germline V and J ends were trimmed by 5 bases and 6 bases, with 19 bases remaining between them. From germline, CDR1 is SEHNR and CDR2 FQNEAQ (reference sequence). The DNA for the CDR3 is TGTGCCAGCAGCACCCGGGACCCGGTCTTGTCTGAAGCTTTCTTT. Its translation is CASSTRDPVLSEAFF.

J is TRBJ1-3 and V is TRBV19; D unclear. Germline values: CDR1 LNHDA, CDR2 SQIVND (reference sequence). The CDR3 loop spans 14 amino acids. Deletions cut 5 bases from V and 0 bases from J, with 8 bases between. The CDR3 DNA is TGTGCCAGTAGTGGACTGAGCTCTGGAAACACCATATATTTT. Amino acids: CASSGLSSGNTIYF.

This rearrangement joins TRBV2 to TRBJ1-1; tentative D call: TRBD1 (5 bases). Germline V gives CDR1 SNHLY, CDR2 FYNNEI. The CDR3 has 14 amino acids. The V end lost 8 bases, the J end lost 5 bases, and 18 bases lay between the germline ends. The CDR3 sequence is CASGSRLTATEAFF. CDR3 DNA sequence: TGTGCCAGCGGGAGCAGGTTGACAGCGACTGAAGCTTTCTTT.

The chain couples TRBV9 to TRBJ2-5; 8 nucleotides line up with TRBD1. The V gene end was trimmed by 3 bases and the J gene end by 4 bases; junction bases not matched to a gene: 5. The CDR3 extends over 14 amino acids. Germline V gene sequence: CDR1 SGDLS, CDR2 YYNGEE. The CDR3 nucleotides read TGTGCCAGCAGCGCCAGGGGGCGCACAGAGACCCAGTACTTC. Translated, it gives CASSARGRTETQYF.

The J gene is TRBJ2-1, the V gene TRBV9; 9 bases are shared with TRBD2. J was trimmed by 6 bases and V by 2 bases; bases with no gene match: 6. The germline CDR1 and CDR2 sequences are SGDLS and YYNGEE. The length of the CDR3 is 15 residues. CDR3 sequence reads: CASSVGGLASNEQFF. CDR3 in DNA: TGTGCCAGCAGCGTGGGGGGACTAGCAAGCAATGAGCAGTTCTTC. Using reference TRBV9 and TRBJ2-1 for the parts outside the CDR3, the full variable domain is DSGVTQTPKHLITATGQRVTLRCSPRSGDLSVYWYQQSLDQGLQFLIQYYNGEERAKGNILERFSAQQFPDLHSELNLSSLELGDSALYFCASSVGGLASNEQFFGPGTRLTVL.

This chain uses TRBV7-8 with TRBJ1-5, with 8 bases that match TRBD1. Looked up from germline, CDR1 is SGHVS and CDR2 is FQNEAQ. This CDR3 comprises 16 residues. J gave up 7 bases and V 1 base, and 9 bases lay outside the gene matches. Written as DNA, the CDR3 is TGTGCCAGCAGCTTAGGGGCCAGGGGGCGAGGACAGCCCCAGCATTTT. Protein product: CASSLGARGRGQPQHF.

This clone was picked up one time. The chain couples TRBV7-9 to TRBJ2-7, with 9 positions matching TRBD2. Germline V gene data show CDR1 as SEHNR and CDR2 as FQNEAQ (reference sequence). With V trimmed by 0 bases and J by 7 bases, 7 bases remained unmatched. The CDR3 sequence is 15 residues long. For the CDR3, the DNA is TGTGCCAGCAGCTTAGCGGTAGCGGGAGCGCGTGAGCAGTACTTC. This translates into CASSLAVAGAREQYF.

The chain is built from TRBV11-3 and TRBJ2-1; tentatively, D is TRBD1 or TRBD2 (5 bases each). The length of the CDR3 is 14 residues. Trimming took off 3 bases at V and 10 bases at J, with 16 bases between the two ends. CDR1 and CDR2 (germline): SGHNT, YENEEA. This CDR3 reads CASSFGGNGEEQFF. CDR3 DNA: TGTGCCAGCAGCTTTGGGGGTAATGGGGAAGAGCAGTTCTTC.

The rearrangement joins TRBV5-6 to TRBJ2-3; D might be TRBD2 (6 bases). The CDR3 extends over 15 amino acids. Per the germline V gene, CDR1 is SGHDT and CDR2 is YYEEEE. The V end lost 1 base, the J end lost 4 bases, and 13 bases lay between the germline ends. The CDR3 region is CASSLWTTSSDTQYF. In DNA, the CDR3 is TGTGCCAGCAGCTTGTGGACTACAAGCTCAGATACGCAGTATTTT.

The CDR3 protein is CASSSRTGSNEKLFF. In DNA form, the CDR3 reads TGTGCCAGCAGCTCAAGGACAGGGAGCAATGAAAAACTGTTTTTT. This sequence joins TRBV7-8 and TRBJ1-4; TRBD1 agrees at 8 bases. The germline V gene has CDR1 SGHVS and CDR2 FQNEAQ. This CDR3 contains 15 residues. V lost 4 bases, J lost 5 bases, and 6 bases stayed unmatched.

This clone was observed once. V usage is TRBV3-1 (or the pseudogene TRBV3-2) and J usage is TRBJ2-3; a possible D gene is TRBD1 (5 bases). Between the trimmed V and J ends, which lost 1 base and 3 bases, there was a span of 8 bases. CDR3 length: 14 amino acids. CDR1 is LGHDT and CDR2 is YNNKEL in the germline V gene (reference sequence). This CDR3 reads CASSQGQGTDTQYF. In DNA form, the CDR3 reads TGTGCCAGCAGCCAAGGGCAGGGAACAGATACGCAGTATTTT.

The rearrangement joins TRBV19 to TRBJ1-2; 7 nucleotides agree with TRBD1. There are 15 residues in the CDR3. With 4 bases clipped from V and 3 bases from J, the junction kept 8 bases outside the gene matches. Germline V gene data show CDR1 as LNHDA and CDR2 as SQIVND (reference sequence). CDR3: CASSTPGRGDYGYTF. The CDR3 DNA is TGTGCCAGTAGTACCCCGGGCAGGGGGGACTATGGCTACACCTTC.

This chain links TRBV20-1 with TRBJ1-4, with a tentative D call TRBD1 (6 bases). Germline V CDR1 and CDR2: DFQATT, SNEGSKA (reference sequence). The CDR3 length is 12 residues. V was shortened by 3 bases and J by 13 bases, with 15 bases between the two germline ends. This CDR3 reads CSASGVEGVLFF. Here the CDR3 DNA reads TGCAGTGCTAGTGGTGTGGAGGGGGTACTGTTTTTT.

This sequence joins TRBV9 and TRBJ1-1; D ambiguous. The V end was cut by 0 bases, the J end by 5 bases, with 14 bases between. Germline assignment: CDR1 SGDLS and CDR2 YYNGEE. This CDR3 has 15 residues. CDR3 loop: CASSVGYNAGTEAFF. CDR3 nucleotide sequence: TGTGCCAGCAGCGTAGGGTACAACGCGGGTACTGAAGCTTTCTTT.

The chain has TRBV11-2 and TRBJ2-7; D not resolved. This CDR3 has 13 amino acids. Germline V gives CDR1 SGHAT, CDR2 FQNNGV. V was pared by 5 bases and J by 2 bases, with 10 bases between. CDR3 region: CASSPDGTYEQYF. CDR3 nucleotide sequence: TGTGCCAGCAGCCCCGATGGGACCTACGAGCAGTACTTC.

About this clone itself: Other nucleotide sequences from this sample produce the same CDR3. The gene calls are TRBV5-6 and TRBJ1-2; possible D gene TRBD1, 6 bases. CDR1 is SGHDT, CDR2 YYEEEE, per germline. The CDR3 has 13 amino acids. The germline V and J ends were trimmed by 2 bases and 3 bases, with 8 bases remaining between them. The CDR3 region has the DNA TGTGCCAGCAGCTTAGGGGGTGACTATGGCTACACCTTC. Protein product: CASSLGGDYGYTF.

This clone was counted a single time. This chain connects TRBV6-5 to TRBJ1-5; D gene ambiguous. The CDR3 runs to 14 residues. The germline CDR1 and CDR2 sequences are MNHEY and SVGAGI. V lost 5 bases and J 6 bases, leaving 14 bases between the germline ends. CDR3 loop: CASSQPGISQPQHF. The CDR3 DNA reads TGTGCCAGCAGTCAACCGGGGATAAGTCAGCCCCAGCATTTT.

V usage is TRBV6-6 and J usage is TRBJ1-2, with 7 bases identical to TRBD1. With V trimmed by 7 bases and J by 3 bases, 5 bases remained unmatched. Germline lookup yields CDR1 MNHNY and CDR2 SVGAGI (reference sequence). The CDR3 length is 13 residues. In nucleotides, the CDR3 is TGTGCCAGCACCGACGGGACAGACTATGGCTACACCTTC. Encoded protein: CASTDGTDYGYTF.

The CDR3 loop reads CASSTGQGPAYEQYF. As DNA, the CDR3 is TGCGCCAGCAGCACCGGACAGGGACCAGCCTACGAGCAGTACTTC. The V and J genes are TRBV5-1 and TRBJ2-7; TRBD1 matches 8 bases. CDR1 SGHRS and CDR2 YFSETQ come from the germline V gene. This CDR3 spans 15 amino acids. With 4 bases clipped from V and 2 bases from J, the junction kept 8 bases outside the gene matches.

This chain links TRBV7-9 with TRBJ1-1, with TRBD1 identical over 9 bases. Germline loops: CDR1 SEHNR, CDR2 FQNEAQ (reference sequence). CDR3 length: 15 residues. V was clipped by 5 bases and J by 2 bases; unmatched bases: 6. CDR3 in amino acids: CASSPQGALNTEAFF. Written as DNA, the CDR3 is TGTGCCAGCAGCCCACAGGGGGCCCTAAACACTGAAGCTTTCTTT. The whole variable domain, remainder taken from reference TRBV7-9 and TRBJ1-1, is DTGVSQNPRHKITKRGQNVTFRCDPISEHNRLYWYRQTLGQGPEFLTYFQNEAQLEKSRLLSDRFSAERPKGSFSTLEIQRTEQGDSAMYLCASSPQGALNTEAFFGQGTRLTVV.

The chain employs TRBV5-1 and TRBJ1-6; 8 bases line up with TRBD1. Germline V gives CDR1 SGHRS, CDR2 YFSETQ. There are 15 residues in the CDR3. The V and J ends lost 0 bases and 11 bases, in that order; junction bases with no gene match: 7. CDR3 nucleotide sequence: TGCGCCAGCAGCTTGGAGGCAGGGGGCAATCCACCCCTCCACTTT. This codes for CASSLEAGGNPPLHF.

CDR3 sequence (DNA): TGCGCCAGCAGCTTGGAGGGGGAAGACTATGGCTACACCTTC. Its translation: CASSLEGEDYGYTF. V gene TRBV5-1 combines with J gene TRBJ1-2; D perhaps matches TRBD1 (6 bases). Looked up from germline, CDR1 is SGHRS and CDR2 is YFSETQ. V was pared by 0 bases and J by 3 bases, with 9 bases between. The CDR3 is made up of 14 amino acids.

The V and J genes are TRBV4-3 and TRBJ2-1; 9 bases map to TRBD2. The CDR3 consists of 17 residues. CDR1 is LGHNA, CDR2 YSLEER, per germline. Trimming took 3 bases from V and 1 from J; bases not matched to a gene: 7. CDR3 amino acids: CASSHQWRGGSYNEQFF. As DNA, the CDR3 is TGCGCCAGCAGCCACCAGTGGCGGGGGGGGTCCTACAATGAGCAGTTCTTC.

This clone was counted once. The rearrangement joins TRBV5-1 to TRBJ2-7, with D hard to call. Trimming pared 0 bases from V and 5 bases from J, leaving 15 bases between. Looked up from germline, CDR1 is SGHRS and CDR2 is YFSETQ. The CDR3 extends over 15 amino acids. The CDR3 sequence is CASSLGQTLLHEQYF. In DNA form, the CDR3 reads TGCGCCAGCAGCTTGGGGCAGACCCTCCTCCACGAGCAGTACTTC.

This chain links TRBV7-8 with TRBJ1-2, with D possibly matching TRBD1 (5 bases). The CDR3 has 14 residues. The ends were cut back, 5 bases at V and 6 bases at J, with 16 bases in the middle. The germline V gene encodes CDR1 SGHVS and CDR2 FQNEAQ. This CDR3 is CASSPRRGSDGYTF. Written as DNA, the CDR3 is TGTGCCAGCAGCCCGCGGCGGGGGTCCGATGGCTACACCTTC.

The chain carries TRBV11-1 and TRBJ2-5; 7 nucleotides match TRBD2. The germline CDR1 and CDR2 sequences are SGHAT and FQDESV (reference sequence). The CDR3 contains 15 residues. Trimming cost V 2 bases and J 2 bases; bases outside gene matches: 5. CDR3 sequence: CASSLLRGSQETQYF. The CDR3 nucleotides are TGTGCCAGCAGCTTACTGCGGGGGTCGCAAGAGACCCAGTACTTC.